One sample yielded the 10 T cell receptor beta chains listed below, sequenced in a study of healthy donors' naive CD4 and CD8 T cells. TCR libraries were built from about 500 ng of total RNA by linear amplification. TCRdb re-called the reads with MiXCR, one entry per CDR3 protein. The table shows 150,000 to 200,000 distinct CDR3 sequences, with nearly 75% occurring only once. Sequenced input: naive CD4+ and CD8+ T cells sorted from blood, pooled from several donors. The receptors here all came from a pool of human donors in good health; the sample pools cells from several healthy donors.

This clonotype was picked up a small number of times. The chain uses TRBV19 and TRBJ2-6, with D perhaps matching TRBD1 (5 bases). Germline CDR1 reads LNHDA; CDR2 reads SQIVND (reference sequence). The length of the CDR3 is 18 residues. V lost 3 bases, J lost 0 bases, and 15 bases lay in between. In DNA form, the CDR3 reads TGTGCCAGTAGTATGTGGACCTCAGGGTCCTCTGGGGCCAACGTCCTGACTTTC. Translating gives CASSMWTSGSSGANVLTF. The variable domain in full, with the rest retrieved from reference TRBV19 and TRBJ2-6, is DGGITQSPKYLFRKEGQNVTLSCEQNLNHDAMYWYRQDPGQGLRLIYYSQIVNDFQKGDIAEGYSVSREKKESFPLTVTSAQKNPTAFYLCASSMWTSGSSGANVLTFGAGSRLTVL.

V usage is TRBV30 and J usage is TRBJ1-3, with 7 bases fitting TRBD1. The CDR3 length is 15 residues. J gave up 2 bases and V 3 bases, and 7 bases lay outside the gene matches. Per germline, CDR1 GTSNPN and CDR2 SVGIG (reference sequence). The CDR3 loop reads CAWSLRTGTGNTIYF. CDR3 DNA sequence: TGTGCCTGGAGCTTGAGGACAGGAACTGGAAACACCATATATTTT.

The CDR3 region is CASSDSGSDGYTF. As DNA, the CDR3 is TGTGCCAGCAGCGACAGTGGTTCGGATGGCTACACCTTC. The chain recombines TRBV4-2 with TRBJ1-2; D is perhaps TRBD1 (5 bases). The CDR3 extends over 13 amino acids. V gave up 5 bases and J gave up 6 bases, with 13 bases separating them. The V gene's germline CDR1 is LGHNA and CDR2 YNFKEQ.

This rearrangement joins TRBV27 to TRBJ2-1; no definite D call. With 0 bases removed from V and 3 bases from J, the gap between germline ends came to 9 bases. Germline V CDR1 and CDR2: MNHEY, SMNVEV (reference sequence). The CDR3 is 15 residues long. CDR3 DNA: TGTGCCAGCAGTTTATCGTCCGGCGGCTACAATGAGCAGTTCTTC. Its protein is CASSLSSGGYNEQFF.

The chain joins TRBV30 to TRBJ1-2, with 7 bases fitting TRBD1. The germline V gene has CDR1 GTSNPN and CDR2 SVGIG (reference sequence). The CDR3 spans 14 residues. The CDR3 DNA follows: TGTGCTCGGGAAAGAGGAACAGGGGCTAATGGCTACACCTTC. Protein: CARERGTGANGYTF.

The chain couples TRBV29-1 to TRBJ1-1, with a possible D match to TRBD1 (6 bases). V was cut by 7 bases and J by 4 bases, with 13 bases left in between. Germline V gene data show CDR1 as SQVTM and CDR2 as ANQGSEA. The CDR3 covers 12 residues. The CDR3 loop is CSGITGPTEAFF. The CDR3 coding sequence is TGCAGCGGTATAACAGGGCCCACTGAAGCTTTCTTT. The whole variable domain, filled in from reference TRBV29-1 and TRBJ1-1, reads SAVISQKPSRDICQRGTSLTIQCQVDSQVTMMFWYRQQPGQSLTLIATANQGSEATYESGFVIDKFPISRPNLTFSTLTVSNMSPEDSSIYLCSGITGPTEAFFGQGTRLTVV.

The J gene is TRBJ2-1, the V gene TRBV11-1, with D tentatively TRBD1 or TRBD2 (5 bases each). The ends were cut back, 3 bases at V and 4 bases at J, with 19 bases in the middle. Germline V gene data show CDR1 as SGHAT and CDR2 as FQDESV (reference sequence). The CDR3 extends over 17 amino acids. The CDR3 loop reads CASSFGRSEAGYNEQFF. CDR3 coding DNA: TGTGCCAGCAGCTTCGGACGCTCGGAGGCAGGGTACAATGAGCAGTTCTTC.

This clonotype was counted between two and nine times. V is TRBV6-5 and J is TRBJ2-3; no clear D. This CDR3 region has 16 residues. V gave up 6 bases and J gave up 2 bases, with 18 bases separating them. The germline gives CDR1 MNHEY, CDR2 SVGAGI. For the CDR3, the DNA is TGTGCCAGCAGCGGAACGTGGACCATGCTCACAGATACGCAGTATTTT. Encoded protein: CASSGTWTMLTDTQYF.

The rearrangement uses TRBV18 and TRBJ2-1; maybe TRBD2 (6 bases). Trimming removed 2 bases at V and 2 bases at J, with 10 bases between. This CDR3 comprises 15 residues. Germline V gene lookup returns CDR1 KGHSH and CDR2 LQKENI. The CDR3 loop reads CASSPGGNTYNEQFF. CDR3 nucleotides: TGTGCCAGCTCACCAGGGGGGAATACCTACAATGAGCAGTTCTTC.

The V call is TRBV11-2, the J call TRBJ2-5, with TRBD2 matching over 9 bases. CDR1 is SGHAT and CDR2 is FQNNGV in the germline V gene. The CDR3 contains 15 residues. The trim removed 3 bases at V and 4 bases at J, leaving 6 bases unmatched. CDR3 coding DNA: TGTGCCAGCAGCTTTGCTAGCGGGGCCCTAGAGACCCAGTACTTC. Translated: CASSFASGALETQYF.